The 14 T cell receptor beta chains given below trace back to one sample, sequenced in a study of human CD8 memory T cell subsets. UMI-labeled 5' RACE was used, and it produced the TCR beta libraries. TCRdb reprocessed the 5' RACE reads and reports one entry per CDR3 protein, with no DNA. Recorded here are approximately 11,000 distinct CDR3 sequences; the top ten clones represent approximately 16%. Input material: CD8+ stem-like memory T cells (TSCM and TCM) sorted from PBMCs. Subset in this sample: stem-like memory CD8 T cells (TSTEM), CCR7+ PD-1- TIGIT-. The receptors shown here come from a human donor in good health.

The chain employs TRBV5-6 and TRBJ2-6; without DNA, the TCRdb call of TRBD1 cannot be checked. Germline assignment: CDR1 SGHDT and CDR2 YYEEEE. The CDR3 runs to 13 residues. The CDR3 sequence: CASNPGGTNVLTF.

This chain connects TRBV11-1 to TRBJ2-1; TCRdb's D call, TRBD1, is unchecked because there is no DNA. There are 14 residues in the CDR3. From germline, CDR1 is SGHAT and CDR2 FQDESV (reference sequence). CDR3 sequence: CASSFRGNYNEQFF.

Considering frequency, this clonotype is medium-sized. The chain joins TRBV19 to TRBJ2-2; lacking DNA, the TRBD1 call made by TCRdb goes unchecked. The CDR3 is 14 amino acids. In germline, CDR1 is LNHDA, CDR2 SQIVND (reference sequence). Here the CDR3 reads CATKTSGAPGELFF. Looking up the rest from reference TRBV19 and TRBJ2-2 gives the full variable domain: DGGITQSPKYLFRKEGQNVTLSCEQNLNHDAMYWYRQDPGQGLRLIYYSQIVNDFQKGDIAEGYSVSREKKESFPLTVTSAQKNPTAFYLCATKTSGAPGELFFGEGSRLTVL.

According to its frequency, this clonotype is medium-sized. The rearrangement uses TRBV20-1 and TRBJ1-6; TCRdb names TRBD1, which stays unverified in the absence of DNA. This CDR3 is built from 18 residues. Germline V CDR1 and CDR2: DFQATT, SNEGSKA (reference sequence). CDR3 amino acids: CSAHDRETLSSYNSPLHF.

The chain combines TRBV28 with TRBJ2-7; TCRdb outputs TRBD1, but without DNA this stays unchecked. The germline V gene has CDR1 MDHEN and CDR2 SYDVKM. CDR3 size: 16 residues. The CDR3 protein is CASNTRRGPPFGEQYF.

The V call is TRBV5-5, the J call TRBJ2-4; TCRdb reports TRBD1, a call that lacks DNA to check it against. The CDR3 contains 15 residues. CDR1 is SGHKS, CDR2 YYEKEE, per germline (reference sequence). The CDR3 loop reads CASSKDGTLLNIQYF.

The CDR3 here is CSARDTAATVWNIQYF. V usage is TRBV20-1 and J usage is TRBJ2-4; TCRdb returns TRBD1, unconfirmable since there is no DNA. The CDR3 sequence is 16 residues long. CDR1 is DFQATT, CDR2 SNEGSKA, per germline (reference sequence).

Considering frequency, this clonotype is medium-sized (0.01 to 0.1%). The J gene is TRBJ1-3, the V gene TRBV11-2. This CDR3 has 13 residues. Per the germline V gene, CDR1 is SGHAT and CDR2 is FQNNGV. The CDR3 sequence: CASSSSLGNTIYF.

V usage is TRBV19 and J usage is TRBJ1-6. Germline-derived CDR1 and CDR2 are LNHDA and SQIVND (reference sequence). There are 14 residues in the CDR3. This CDR3 reads CASSQEDYNSPLHF.

The chain recombines TRBV5-1 with TRBJ2-7; TCRdb's D call of TRBD1 is untestable without DNA. CDR1 is SGHRS, CDR2 YFSETQ, per germline. The CDR3 runs to 12 residues. The CDR3 here is CASSGGTYEQYF.

The chain has TRBV5-1 and TRBJ2-3; TCRdb's D call, TRBD2, is unchecked because there is no DNA. CDR1 SGHRS and CDR2 YFSETQ come from the germline V gene. The CDR3 is made up of 15 amino acids. Here the CDR3 reads CASSLDWRGSDTQYF.

The chain employs TRBV28 and TRBJ2-1. CDR3 length: 11 residues. Germline V gene data show CDR1 as MDHEN and CDR2 as SYDVKM. The CDR3 loop reads CASSPLTEQFF.

This sequence joins TRBV7-8 and TRBJ2-2. This CDR3 comprises 14 residues. Germline-derived CDR1 and CDR2 are SGHVS and FQNEAQ. CDR3 sequence: CASSHDANTGELFF. Together with reference TRBV7-8 and TRBJ2-2, the CDR3 gives the full variable domain: GAGVSQSPRYKVAKRGQDVALRCDPISGHVSLFWYQQALGQGPEFLTYFQNEAQLDKSGLPSDRFFAERPEGSVSTLKIQRTQQEDSAVYLCASSHDANTGELFFGEGSRLTVL.

The rearrangement joins TRBV4-2 to TRBJ1-1. CDR1 is LGHNA and CDR2 is YNFKEQ in the germline V gene. This CDR3 spans 14 amino acids. This CDR3 reads CASSQEHKNTEAFF.